This T cell receptor beta chain is drawn from a study of response to subunit inactivated influenza vaccine. Regarding the study as a whole: The authors offered the suggestion that each seasonal influenza vaccination recruits few new T cells.

The length of the CDR3 is 14 residues. Germline CDR1 reads SEHNR; CDR2 reads FQNEAQ (reference sequence). Trimming took 4 bases from V and 5 from J, leaving 14 bases between them. Only a few counts were recorded for this clonotype. Antigen unknown. In TCRdb, the RT-PCR reads were re-called with MiXCR into one record per CDR3 protein. The sample includes around 790,000 distinct CDR3 sequences, 21% of them seen just once. The material was PBMCs from blood, obtained less than 6 days after vaccination. This clonotype was sampled from a man between 45 and 60 years old who received an inactivated influenza vaccine. This chain connects TRBV7-9 to TRBJ2-5; D may be TRBD2 (6 bases). In DNA form, the CDR3 reads TGTGCCAGCAGCTCCCCCGGGGGTTTGGAGACCCAGTACTTC. Protein: CASSSPGGLETQYF.